Listed below are T cell receptor beta chains from one sample, sequenced in a study of T cell repertoires in cytomegalovirus infection. TCRdb re-analysed the reads in MiXCR, keeping a single row per CDR3 protein. The table has roughly 340,000 distinct CDR3 sequences, almost 30% seen once. These receptors are not linked to any known antigen. The sequenced sample was cultured PBMCs, obtained from culture after CMV antigen stimulation. The receptors stem from a human donor in good health (CMV status not recorded). Some clones in this sample may be carry-over from other donors' samples. The CDR3 runs from the conserved cysteine through the conserved F or W. A D gene is named only where the DNA matches it firmly. Clone sizes are given selectively: once, few, many, or a class where the clone is expanded.

j_gene: TRBJ1-3; d_gene: -; v_gene: TRBV5-4; abundance: -; CDR3aa: CASSAFGTIYF; CDR3nt: TGTGCCAGCAGCGCGTTCGGCACCATATATTTT
j_gene: TRBJ2-7; d_gene: -; v_gene: TRBV27; abundance: -; CDR3aa: CASRLTGVSYEQYF; CDR3nt: TGTGCCAGCAGACTGACTGGAGTCTCCTACGAGCAGTACTTC
j_gene: TRBJ2-3; d_gene: -; v_gene: TRBV20-1; abundance: -; CDR3aa: CSALDTDTQYF; CDR3nt: TGCAGTGCTCTAGACACAGATACGCAGTATTTT
j_gene: TRBJ1-3; d_gene: TRBD1; v_gene: TRBV28; abundance: -; CDR3aa: CASRYRDSRSGNTIYF; CDR3nt: TGTGCCAGCAGATACCGGGACAGCCGCTCTGGAAACACCATATATTTT
j_gene: TRBJ2-3; d_gene: -; v_gene: TRBV9; abundance: -; CDR3aa: CASSVVASSLIRTDTQYF; CDR3nt: TGTGCCAGCAGCGTAGTTGCGTCCAGCCTTATCCGCACAGATACGCAGTATTTT
j_gene: TRBJ2-1; d_gene: TRBD2; v_gene: TRBV12-3/TRBV12-4; abundance: few; CDR3aa: CASAGGAYNEQFF; CDR3nt: TGTGCCAGTGCCGGGGGGGCCTACAATGAGCAGTTCTTC
j_gene: TRBJ1-1; d_gene: -; v_gene: TRBV7-8; abundance: -; CDR3aa: CASSFPGGFTEAFF; CDR3nt: TGTGCCAGCAGCTTCCCGGGGGGATTCACTGAAGCTTTCTTT
j_gene: TRBJ1-4; d_gene: -; v_gene: TRBV7-2; abundance: -; CDR3aa: CASSLVKGGRELFF; CDR3nt: TGTGCCAGCAGCTTAGTTAAAGGCGGCAGAGAACTGTTTTTT
j_gene: TRBJ2-2; d_gene: -; v_gene: TRBV11-2; abundance: -; CDR3aa: CASSRFRATGELFF; CDR3nt: TGTGCCAGCAGCAGGTTCCGGGCCACCGGGGAGCTGTTTTTT
j_gene: TRBJ2-7; d_gene: -; v_gene: TRBV7-2; abundance: many; CDR3aa: CASSPTGGRAGEQYF; CDR3nt: TGTGCCAGCAGCCCTACTGGGGGCAGGGCCGGCGAGCAGTACTTC
j_gene: TRBJ1-1; d_gene: -; v_gene: TRBV19; abundance: -; CDR3aa: CASNFGGNTEAFF; CDR3nt: TGTGCCAGTAACTTCGGGGGGAACACTGAAGCTTTCTTT
j_gene: TRBJ2-3; d_gene: -; v_gene: TRBV5-6; abundance: -; CDR3aa: CASSLGGYLGADTQYF; CDR3nt: TGTGCCAGCAGCTTGGGCGGGTACCTTGGGGCAGATACGCAGTATTTT
j_gene: TRBJ2-7; d_gene: -; v_gene: TRBV12-3/TRBV12-4; abundance: few; CDR3aa: CASSPRQRGGREQYF; CDR3nt: TGTGCCAGCAGTCCACGACAGAGGGGGGGTCGCGAGCAGTACTTC
j_gene: TRBJ1-2; d_gene: -; v_gene: TRBV7-2; abundance: many; CDR3aa: CASSIRRMGGYTF; CDR3nt: TGTGCCAGCAGCATTAGGCGCATGGGTGGCTACACCTTC